A selection of T cell receptor beta chains follows, all from one sample in a study of blood T cell repertoires in COVID-19. Profiling relied on immunoSEQ multiplex PCR, and the TCRdb table lists in-frame clones only, not all of them. The repertoire holds about 78,000 clones, with 60% to 80% as singletons. Sequencing used peripheral blood. All receptors come from a human donor in a cohort sampled during active COVID-19. CDR3s include the opening cysteine and the closing phenylalanine or tryptophan. A D gene is named only where the DNA matches it firmly. For some rows the clone size is stated as once, few or many, or as a class when expanded; others skip it.

abundance,j_gene,d_gene,v_gene,CDR3aa,CDR3nt
NA,TRBJ2-7,NA,TRBV21-1,CASSRGTGDYEQYF,TGTGCCAGCAGCCGAGGGACAGGGGACTACGAGCAGTACTTC
NA,TRBJ1-6,NA,TRBV6-4,CASSDFQGSRISYNSPLHF,TGTGCCAGCAGTGATTTTCAGGGATCCCGAATCTCCTATAATTCACCCCTCCACTTT
once,TRBJ1-2,NA,TRBV15,CATSGAGNSVDGYTF,TGTGCCACCAGCGGAGCAGGGAACTCGGTAGATGGCTACACCTTC
NA,TRBJ2-3,TRBD2,TRBV5-4,CASSTRLAGGPDTQYF,TGTGCCAGCAGCACCCGACTAGCGGGGGGCCCGGATACGCAGTATTTT
few,TRBJ1-6,NA,TRBV7-8,CASSPGGALEGSPLHF,TGTGCCAGCAGCCCCGGGGGAGCGCTTGAGGGTTCACCCCTCCACTTT
NA,TRBJ1-2,TRBD1,TRBV6-5,CASSRLTGEVGGYTF,TGTGCCAGCAGTAGACTGACAGGGGAGGTTGGGGGCTACACCTTC
NA,TRBJ1-2,TRBD1,TRBV7-9,CASSFPRTGDGYTF,TGTGCCAGCAGCTTCCCCCGGACAGGGGATGGCTACACCTTC
NA,TRBJ2-1,NA,TRBV6-2/TRBV6-3,CASSYSRLVGSYNEQFF,TGTGCCAGCAGTTACTCCCGGCTAGTGGGCTCCTACAATGAGCAGTTCTTC
NA,TRBJ1-2,NA,TRBV5-1,CASKRTGQGGYTF,TGCGCCAGCAAACGAACAGGGCAGGGTGGCTACACCTTC
NA,TRBJ2-1,TRBD2,TRBV2,CASRDLQAGGLNEQFF,TGTGCCAGCAGGGACCTCCAAGCGGGGGGCTTAAATGAGCAGTTCTTC
NA,TRBJ1-6,NA,TRBV4-1,CASTRDSRSYNSPLHF,TGCGCCAGCACCCGGGACTCTAGGTCCTATAATTCACCCCTCCACTTT
NA,TRBJ2-1,TRBD1,TRBV7-9,CASSSRQGMSDNEQFF,TGTGCCAGCAGCTCCCGACAGGGGATGAGCGACAATGAGCAGTTCTTC
NA,TRBJ1-6,NA,TRBV7-2,CASSLVPGVRRPLHF,TGTGCCAGCAGCTTAGTCCCCGGAGTTCGCAGACCCCTCCACTTT
NA,TRBJ2-5,TRBD2,TRBV7-2,CASGRTGGTQETQYF,TGTGCCAGCGGGCGGACGGGGGGAACCCAAGAGACCCAGTACTTC
NA,TRBJ1-6,NA,TRBV6-5,CASSRQAVNASPLHF,TGTGCCAGCAGCCGACAAGCGGTTAATGCTTCACCCCTCCACTTT
few,TRBJ1-4,NA,TRBV6-1,CASSEQGPEGKLFF,TGTGCCAGCAGTGAACAAGGCCCAGAGGGAAAACTGTTTTTT
NA,TRBJ2-4,NA,TRBV2,CASREDGAKNIQYF,TGTGCCAGCAGGGAGGACGGCGCCAAAAACATTCAGTACTTC
NA,TRBJ2-7,TRBD1,TRBV5-1,CASSKTGQGDEQYF,TGCGCCAGCAGCAAGACTGGACAGGGTGACGAGCAGTACTTC
NA,TRBJ2-5,TRBD2,TRBV5-1,CASSLMGLAEETQYF,TGCGCCAGCAGCTTAATGGGACTAGCGGAAGAGACCCAGTACTTC
NA,TRBJ2-7,TRBD1,TRBV28,CASSPNPGQGYEQYF,TGTGCCAGCAGTCCAAACCCGGGACAGGGCTACGAGCAGTACTTC
NA,TRBJ1-5,NA,TRBV19,CASSQGRNQPQHF,TGTGCCAGTAGCCAGGGTAGAAATCAGCCCCAGCATTTT
NA,TRBJ2-7,TRBD2,TRBV19,CASSPRGGSYEQYF,TGTGCCAGTAGTCCCCGGGGCGGGAGTTACGAGCAGTACTTC
NA,TRBJ2-1,TRBD2,TRBV5-1,CASSPSGIAGNEQFF,TGCGCCAGCAGCCCCTCTGGGATAGCGGGTAATGAGCAGTTCTTC
few,TRBJ2-2,TRBD2,TRBV6-5,CASRRGAGELFF,TGTGCCAGCAGGCGGGGGGCCGGGGAGCTGTTTTTT
NA,TRBJ1-2,TRBD1,TRBV6-1,CASSDSGTGGRGYTF,TGTGCCAGCAGTGATTCCGGGACAGGGGGCCGTGGCTACACCTTC
NA,TRBJ2-7,NA,TRBV9,CASSFGTPSYEQYF,TGTGCCAGCAGCTTCGGGACTCCTTCCTACGAGCAGTACTTC
NA,TRBJ1-2,NA,TRBV2,CASRVEGGVTGYTF,TGTGCCAGCAGGGTCGAGGGGGGGGTGACTGGCTACACCTTC
NA,TRBJ2-1,TRBD2,TRBV7-3,CASSSSGGAFNEQFF,TGTGCCAGCAGCAGCAGCGGGGGGGCCTTCAATGAGCAGTTCTTC
NA,TRBJ2-3,TRBD2,TRBV3-1/TRBV3-2,CASSKRGSTDTQYF,TGTGCCAGCAGCAAGCGGGGGAGCACAGATACGCAGTATTTT
NA,TRBJ2-6,NA,TRBV10-3,CAISESRQAHGANVLTF,TGTGCCATCAGTGAGTCGAGACAGGCTCATGGGGCCAACGTCCTGACTTTC
few,TRBJ2-7,TRBD1,TRBV19,CASSKLTGGREQYF,TGTGCCAGTAGTAAACTGACAGGGGGCCGCGAGCAGTACTTC
once,TRBJ2-6,NA,TRBV5-8,CASSLGLTPSGANVLTF,TGTGCCAGCAGCCTGGGACTTACGCCTTCTGGGGCCAACGTCCTGACTTTC
NA,TRBJ1-5,NA,TRBV4-2,CASREDYSNQPQHF,TGTGCCAGCCGTGAGGATTATAGCAATCAGCCCCAGCATTTT
NA,TRBJ2-7,NA,TRBV3-1/TRBV3-2,CASSSRSEQYF,TGTGCCAGCAGCAGCCGGTCCGAGCAGTACTTC
NA,TRBJ2-5,TRBD1,TRBV5-1,CASRIQGAQETQYF,TGCGCCAGCAGGATACAGGGGGCCCAAGAGACCCAGTACTTC
NA,TRBJ2-3,TRBD2,TRBV6-5,CASSYSGSGGADTQYF,TGTGCCAGCAGTTACTCGGGTAGCGGGGGGGCGGATACGCAGTATTTT
once,TRBJ1-6,NA,TRBV5-1,CASTPGKARDNSPLHF,TGCGCCAGTACCCCGGGGAAAGCTCGAGACAATTCACCCCTCCACTTT
NA,TRBJ2-7,TRBD1,TRBV7-2,CASSGDRGRSSEQYF,TGTGCCAGCAGCGGTGACAGGGGGCGTTCTTCCGAGCAGTACTTC
NA,TRBJ1-2,TRBD1,TRBV11-1,CASSQTGFYGYTF,TGTGCCAGCAGCCAGACAGGGTTCTATGGCTACACCTTC
few,TRBJ2-2,NA,TRBV7-3,CASSLRRGRNTGELFF,TGTGCCAGCAGCTTGAGGCGGGGCAGAAACACCGGGGAGCTGTTTTTT
once,TRBJ2-2,TRBD1,TRBV5-1,CASRGQGFTGELFF,TGCGCCAGCCGGGGACAGGGCTTTACCGGGGAGCTGTTTTTT
NA,TRBJ2-7,TRBD2,TRBV28,CASNFAWGGEQYF,TGTGCCAGCAATTTCGCCTGGGGGGGCGAGCAGTACTTC
NA,TRBJ2-1,TRBD2,TRBV19,CASRRLAGVDNEQFF,TGTGCCAGTAGACGACTAGCGGGGGTCGACAATGAGCAGTTCTTC
few,TRBJ2-5,TRBD2,TRBV6-6,CASSYSTTSLRETQYF,TGTGCCAGCAGTTACTCCACGACTAGCCTAAGAGAGACCCAGTACTTC
NA,TRBJ1-6,NA,TRBV7-8,CASSLGQGSSPLHF,TGTGCCAGCAGCTTAGGGCAGGGATCGTCACCCCTCCACTTT
NA,TRBJ1-1,NA,TRBV7-2,CASSHQSTEAFF,TGTGCCAGCAGCCATCAGTCTACTGAAGCTTTCTTT
few,TRBJ1-3,TRBD1,TRBV19,CASSARQGVRSGNTIYF,TGTGCCAGTAGTGCTCGACAGGGGGTCCGCTCTGGAAACACCATATATTTT
few,TRBJ1-5,NA,TRBV4-1,CASSQGWGQPSNQPQHF,TGCGCCAGCAGCCAAGGCTGGGGCCAGCCTAGCAATCAGCCCCAGCATTTT
NA,TRBJ2-2,NA,TRBV7-6,CASSLVGDTGELFF,TGTGCCAGCAGCTTAGTAGGGGACACCGGGGAGCTGTTTTTT
NA,TRBJ2-5,NA,TRBV18,CASLQGRGEETQYF,TGTGCCAGCCTACAGGGGCGGGGAGAAGAGACCCAGTACTTC
NA,TRBJ2-3,TRBD2,TRBV6-5,CASRLAPSTDTQYF,TGTGCCAGCAGACTAGCGCCTAGCACAGATACGCAGTATTTT
NA,TRBJ2-4,NA,TRBV15,CATSPGGIQYF,TGTGCCACCAGCCCCGGGGGCATTCAGTACTTC
NA,TRBJ2-5,TRBD2,TRBV29-1,CSVKIFGGGMETQYF,TGCAGCGTCAAAATTTTTGGGGGGGGTATGGAGACCCAGTACTTC
NA,TRBJ1-5,NA,TRBV6-5,CASSHGGGQPQHF,TGTGCCAGCAGCCACGGTGGGGGGCAGCCCCAGCATTTT
few,TRBJ2-7,TRBD2,TRBV18,CASSPGTSGDYEQYF,TGTGCCAGCTCACCCGGGACTAGCGGGGACTACGAGCAGTACTTC
NA,TRBJ1-1,NA,TRBV20-1,CSASVLRRLNTEAFF,TGCAGTGCTAGTGTCTTGCGGCGGCTGAACACTGAAGCTTTCTTT